This is a list of T cell receptor beta chains from one sample in a study of T cells in Graves' hyperthyroidism and ophthalmopathy. MiXCR, applied by TCRdb to the multiplex PCR reads, yields one record per CDR3 protein. Found here are around 700,000 distinct CDR3 sequences, around a sixth of them singletons; the top ten hold over 15%. Sequenced sample: blood. These receptor sequences come from a woman aged 45-65 years with Graves' hyperthyroidism that later progressed to Graves' ophthalmopathy. Both conserved end residues are part of each CDR3. The D gene is left open where the match is weak. Size is stated for part of the rows, as once, few or many counts, or as a class when the clone is expanded.

d_gene | j_gene | v_gene | abundance | CDR3aa | CDR3nt
TRBD1 | TRBJ2-1 | TRBV3-1 | few | CASSQFSRTGRTEQFF | TGTGCCAGCAGCCAATTTTCCCGGACAGGGCGTACTGAGCAGTTCTTC
. | TRBJ1-1 | TRBV3-1 | many | CASSQVGTGQTTEAFF | TGTGCCAGCAGCCAAGTGGGAACAGGGCAGACCACTGAAGCTTTCTTT
. | TRBJ2-1 | TRBV3-1 | . | CASNQMETPYNEQFF | TGTGCCAGCAACCAGATGGAGACTCCCTACAATGAGCAGTTCTTC
. | TRBJ2-7 | TRBV27 | . | CASSFQPGPPYEQYF | TGTGCCAGCAGTTTTCAACCCGGCCCTCCCTACGAGCAGTACTTC
TRBD1 | TRBJ2-7 | TRBV7-9 | . | CASSDRDRDLYEQYF | TGTGCCAGCAGCGACCGGGACAGGGACCTGTACGAGCAGTACTTC
. | TRBJ1-2 | TRBV7-2 | . | CASSLEGVRVNYGYTF | TGTGCCAGCAGCTTAGAAGGGGTCCGGGTAAACTATGGCTACACCTTC
. | TRBJ1-1 | TRBV7-6 | . | CASSSIMQGRYMNTEAFF | TGTGCCAGCAGCAGCATAATGCAGGGGCGATACATGAACACTGAAGCTTTCTTT
. | TRBJ1-2 | TRBV6-5 | many | CASSYSGSYYGYTF | TGTGCCAGCAGTTACTCAGGCTCCTACTATGGCTACACCTTC
TRBD2 | TRBJ2-3 | TRBV2 | . | CASSFRGLAGGRDTQYF | TGTGCCAGCAGCTTCAGAGGACTAGCGGGAGGGCGAGATACGCAGTATTTT
. | TRBJ1-5 | TRBV4-1 | . | CASSQDLGFRGGRNQPQHF | TGCGCCAGCAGCCAAGATTTAGGGTTTCGAGGGGGTCGGAATCAGCCCCAGCATTTT
. | TRBJ2-7 | TRBV10-3 | many | CAISADRPPVSEQYF | TGTGCCATCAGCGCAGACAGGCCCCCGGTGAGCGAGCAGTACTTC
TRBD2 | TRBJ2-7 | TRBV20-1 | few | CSARPSGGSYEQYF | TGCAGTGCCCGCCCCAGCGGGGGCTCCTACGAGCAGTACTTC
TRBD1 | TRBJ1-5 | TRBV20-1 | many | CSARVQGSRNQPQHF | TGCAGTGCTAGAGTACAGGGGAGTCGCAATCAGCCCCAGCATTTT